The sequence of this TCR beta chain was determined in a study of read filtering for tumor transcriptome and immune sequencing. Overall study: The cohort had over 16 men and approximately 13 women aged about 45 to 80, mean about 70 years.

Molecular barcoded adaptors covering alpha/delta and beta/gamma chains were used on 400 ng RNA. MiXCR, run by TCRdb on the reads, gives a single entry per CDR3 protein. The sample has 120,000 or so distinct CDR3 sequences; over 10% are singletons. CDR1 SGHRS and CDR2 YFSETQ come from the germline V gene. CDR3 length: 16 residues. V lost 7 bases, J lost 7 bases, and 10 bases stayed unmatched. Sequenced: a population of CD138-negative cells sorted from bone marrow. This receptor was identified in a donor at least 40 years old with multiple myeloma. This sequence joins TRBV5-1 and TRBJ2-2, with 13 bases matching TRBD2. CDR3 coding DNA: TGCGCCAGCGAAAACCCCGGGACTAGCGGGATCGGGGAGCTGTTTTTT. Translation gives CASENPGTSGIGELFF.